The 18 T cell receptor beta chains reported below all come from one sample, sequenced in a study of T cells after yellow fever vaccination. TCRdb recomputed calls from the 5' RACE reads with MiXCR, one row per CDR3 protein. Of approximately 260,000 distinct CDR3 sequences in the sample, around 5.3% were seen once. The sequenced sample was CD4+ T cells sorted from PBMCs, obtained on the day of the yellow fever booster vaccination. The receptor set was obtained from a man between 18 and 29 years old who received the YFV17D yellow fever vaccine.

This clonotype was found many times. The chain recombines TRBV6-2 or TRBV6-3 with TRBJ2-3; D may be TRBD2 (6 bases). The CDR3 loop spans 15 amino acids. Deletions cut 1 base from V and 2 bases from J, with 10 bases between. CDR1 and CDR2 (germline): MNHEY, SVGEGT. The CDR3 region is CASSYWDSYTDTQYF. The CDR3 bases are TGTGCCAGCAGTTACTGGGACTCCTACACAGATACGCAGTATTTT.

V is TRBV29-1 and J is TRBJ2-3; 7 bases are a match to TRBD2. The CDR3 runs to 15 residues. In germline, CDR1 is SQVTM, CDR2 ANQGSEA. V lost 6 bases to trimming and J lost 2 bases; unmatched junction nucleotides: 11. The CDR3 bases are TGCAGCGTGAGGGAGGGAATATTTGACACAGATACGCAGTATTTT. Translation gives CSVREGIFDTDTQYF.

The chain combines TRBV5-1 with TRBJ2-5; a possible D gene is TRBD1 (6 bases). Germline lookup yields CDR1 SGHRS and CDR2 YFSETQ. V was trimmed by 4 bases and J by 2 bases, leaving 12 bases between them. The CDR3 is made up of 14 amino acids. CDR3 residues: CASSRGGSQETQYF. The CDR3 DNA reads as TGCGCCAGCAGCCGAGGGGGATCTCAAGAGACCCAGTACTTC.

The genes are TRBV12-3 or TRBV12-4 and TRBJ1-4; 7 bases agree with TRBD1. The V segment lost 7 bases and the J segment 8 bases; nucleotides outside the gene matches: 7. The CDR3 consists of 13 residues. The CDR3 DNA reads TGTGCCAGCAAAGGACCGGACAGGGAAAAACTGTTTTTT. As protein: CASKGPDREKLFF.

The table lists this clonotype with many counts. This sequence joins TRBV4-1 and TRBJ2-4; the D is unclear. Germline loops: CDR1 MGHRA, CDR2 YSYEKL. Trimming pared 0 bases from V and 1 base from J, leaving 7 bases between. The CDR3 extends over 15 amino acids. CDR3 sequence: CASSQEGFAKNIQYF. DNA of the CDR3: TGCGCCAGCAGCCAAGAAGGGTTCGCCAAAAACATTCAGTACTTC.

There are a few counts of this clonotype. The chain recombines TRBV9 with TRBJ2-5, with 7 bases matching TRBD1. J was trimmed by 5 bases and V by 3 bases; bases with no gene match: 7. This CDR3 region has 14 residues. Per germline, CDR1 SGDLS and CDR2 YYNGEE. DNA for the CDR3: TGTGCCAGCAGCGCGGGACAGCCCCTGGAGACCCAGTACTTC. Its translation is CASSAGQPLETQYF.

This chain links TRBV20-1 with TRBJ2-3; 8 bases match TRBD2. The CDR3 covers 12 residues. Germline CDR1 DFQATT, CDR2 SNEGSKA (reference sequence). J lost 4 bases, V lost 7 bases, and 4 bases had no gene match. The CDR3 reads CSVHGGADTQYF. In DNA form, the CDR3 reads TGCAGTGTTCACGGGGGGGCAGATACGCAGTATTTT.

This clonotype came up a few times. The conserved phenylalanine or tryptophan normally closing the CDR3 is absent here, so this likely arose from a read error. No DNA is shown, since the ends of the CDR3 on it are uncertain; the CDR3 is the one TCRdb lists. The CDR3 here is CASSYSGQAGGRL. The J gene is TRBJ1-3, the V gene TRBV6-6; the DNA was not compared with TRBD1, the D call given in the table. The CDR3 is 13 residues long, ends included. Germline lookup yields CDR1 MNHNY and CDR2 SVGAGI (reference sequence).

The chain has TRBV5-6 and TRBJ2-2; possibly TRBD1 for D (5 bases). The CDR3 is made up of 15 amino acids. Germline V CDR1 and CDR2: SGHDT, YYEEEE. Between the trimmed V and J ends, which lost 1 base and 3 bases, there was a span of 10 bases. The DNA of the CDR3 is TGTGCCAGCAGCTTGAAGGGGATCGACACCGGGGAGCTGTTTTTT. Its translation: CASSLKGIDTGELFF.

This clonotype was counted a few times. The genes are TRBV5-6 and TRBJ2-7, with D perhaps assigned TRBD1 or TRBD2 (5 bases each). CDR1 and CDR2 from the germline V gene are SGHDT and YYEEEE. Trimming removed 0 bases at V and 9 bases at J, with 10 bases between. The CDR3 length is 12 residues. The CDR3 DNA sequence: TGTGCCAGCAGCTTGGGGGGAGACAGGCAGTACGTC. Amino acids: CASSLGGDRQYV.

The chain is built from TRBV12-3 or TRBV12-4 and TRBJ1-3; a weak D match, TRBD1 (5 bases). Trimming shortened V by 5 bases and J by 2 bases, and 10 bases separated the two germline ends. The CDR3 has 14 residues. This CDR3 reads CASSRGTPGNTIYF. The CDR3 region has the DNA TGTGCCAGCAGTAGAGGGACCCCTGGAAACACCATATATTTT.

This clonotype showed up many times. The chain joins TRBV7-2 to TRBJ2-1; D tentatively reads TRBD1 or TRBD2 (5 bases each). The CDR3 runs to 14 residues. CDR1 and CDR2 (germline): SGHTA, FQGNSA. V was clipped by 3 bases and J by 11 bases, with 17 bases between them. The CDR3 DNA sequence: TGTGCCAGCAGCTTCCAACAATACGGGACCAAGCAGTTCTTC. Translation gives CASSFQQYGTKQFF.

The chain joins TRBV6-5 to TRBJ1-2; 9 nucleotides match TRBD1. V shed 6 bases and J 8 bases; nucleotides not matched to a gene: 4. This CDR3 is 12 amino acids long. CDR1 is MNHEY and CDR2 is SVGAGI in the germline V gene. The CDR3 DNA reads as TGTGCCAGCAGAGGGACAGGGTCGGGCTACACCTTC. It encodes CASRGTGSGYTF.

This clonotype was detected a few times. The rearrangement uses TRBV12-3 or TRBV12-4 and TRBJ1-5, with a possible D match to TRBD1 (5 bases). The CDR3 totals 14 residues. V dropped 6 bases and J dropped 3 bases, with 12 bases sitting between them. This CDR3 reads CASRNSGFNQPQHF. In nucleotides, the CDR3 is TGTGCCAGCAGAAACTCAGGGTTCAATCAGCCCCAGCATTTT.

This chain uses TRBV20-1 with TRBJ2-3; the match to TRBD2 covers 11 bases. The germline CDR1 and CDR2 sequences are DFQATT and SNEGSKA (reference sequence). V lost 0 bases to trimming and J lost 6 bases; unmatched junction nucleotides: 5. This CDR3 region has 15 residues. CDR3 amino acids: CSARDLLAGVDTQYF. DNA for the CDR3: TGCAGTGCTAGAGACTTACTAGCGGGGGTGGATACGCAGTATTTT.

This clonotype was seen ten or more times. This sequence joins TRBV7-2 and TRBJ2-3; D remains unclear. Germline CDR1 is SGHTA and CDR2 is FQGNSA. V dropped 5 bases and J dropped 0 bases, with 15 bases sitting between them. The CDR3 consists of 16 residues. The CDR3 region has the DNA TGTGCCAGCAGCCTACGGATCCATACTAGCACAGATACGCAGTATTTT. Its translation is CASSLRIHTSTDTQYF.

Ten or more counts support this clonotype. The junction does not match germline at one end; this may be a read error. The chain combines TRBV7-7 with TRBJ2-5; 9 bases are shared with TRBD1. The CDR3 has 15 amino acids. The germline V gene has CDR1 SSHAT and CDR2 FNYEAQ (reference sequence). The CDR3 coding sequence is TGTGCTAGCAGCTCCGGGACAGGGTGGTACGAGACCCAGTACTTC. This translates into CASSSGTGWYETQYF.

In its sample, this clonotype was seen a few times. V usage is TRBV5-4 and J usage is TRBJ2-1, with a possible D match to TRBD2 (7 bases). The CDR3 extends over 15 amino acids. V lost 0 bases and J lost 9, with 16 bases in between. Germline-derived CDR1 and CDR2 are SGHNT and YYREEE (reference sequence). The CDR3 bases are TGTGCCAGCAGCTTGGTCGCTGCGGGGGCGGCTGAGCAGTTCTTC. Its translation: CASSLVAAGAAEQFF.